Here is one T cell receptor (beta chain) with its context. The data are from a study of cytomegalovirus exposure and HLA in healthy donors. The PCR ran on 60 Vbeta and 13 Jbeta primers. TCRdb keeps only in-frame clones here, not all; method: immunoSEQ multiplex PCR. Among some 110,000 clones, roughly 81% were seen once, and the ten largest hold less than 1.1%. The CDR3 loop spans 15 amino acids. From germline, CDR1 is SGHDN and CDR2 FVKESK. Trimming took 4 bases from V and 7 from J; bases not matched to a gene: 7. Sampled while nominally healthy, donors likely had unrecorded immune exposures. The origin of this receptor is a woman aged 25 to 45 in good health and CMV-seronegative. The chain uses TRBV14 and TRBJ2-1; 10 bases agree with TRBD2. Specimen: PBMCs. The CDR3 region has the DNA TGTGCCAGCAGCCCCCCGGGACTAGCGTTTAATGAGCAGTTCTTC. Translating gives CASSPPGLAFNEQFF. The full variable domain, with the rest looked up from reference TRBV14 and TRBJ2-1, is EAGVTQFPSHSVIEKGQTVTLRCDPISGHDNLYWYRRVMGKEIKFLLHFVKESKQDESGMPNNRFLAERTGGTYSTLKVQPAELEDSGVYFCASSPPGLAFNEQFFGPGTRLTVL.